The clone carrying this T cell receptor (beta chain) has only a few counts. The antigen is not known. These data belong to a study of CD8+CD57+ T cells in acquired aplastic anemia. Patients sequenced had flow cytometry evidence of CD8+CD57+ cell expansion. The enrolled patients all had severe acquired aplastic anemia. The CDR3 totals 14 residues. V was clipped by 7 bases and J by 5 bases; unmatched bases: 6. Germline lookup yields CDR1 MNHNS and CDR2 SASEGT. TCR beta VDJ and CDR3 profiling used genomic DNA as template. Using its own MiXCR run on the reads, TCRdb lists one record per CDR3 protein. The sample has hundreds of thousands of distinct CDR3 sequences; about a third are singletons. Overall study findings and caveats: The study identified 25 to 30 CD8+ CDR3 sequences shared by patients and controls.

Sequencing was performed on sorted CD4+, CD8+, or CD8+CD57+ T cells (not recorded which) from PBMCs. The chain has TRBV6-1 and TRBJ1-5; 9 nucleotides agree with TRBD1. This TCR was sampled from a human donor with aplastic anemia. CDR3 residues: CASKRTGAYQPQHF. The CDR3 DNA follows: TGTGCCAGCAAGAGGACAGGGGCATATCAGCCCCAGCATTTT.